This T cell receptor (beta chain) was identified during a study of yellow fever vaccine responses in identical twins. In TCRdb, the RT-PCR reads were re-called with MiXCR into one record per CDR3 protein. This table has about 1,600 distinct CDR3 sequences, about 85% appearing once. This receptor was obtained from a woman aged 18 to 35 who received the yellow fever vaccine. This specimen was T cells from blood (PBMCs), unsorted or a sorted subset (not recorded which), taken before or after yellow fever vaccination (not recorded which).

The CDR3 loop is CASSSGTLSREQYF. DNA for the CDR3: TGCGCCAGCAGCTCCGGGACTCTCAGCCGCGAGCAGTACTTC. The chain carries TRBV5-1 and TRBJ2-7; a possible D gene is TRBD2 (6 bases). Germline V lookup: CDR1 SGHRS, CDR2 YFSETQ. There are 14 residues in the CDR3. V shed 3 bases and J shed 6 bases, with 16 bases lying between them.